Listed below are T cell receptor beta chains from one sample, sequenced in a study of CD8 T cells in ankylosing spondylitis. Each CDR3 protein gets one entry after TCRdb re-called the 5' RACE reads with MiXCR. The sample consists of a few hundred thousand distinct CDR3 sequences, approximately 11% of them appearing once. The sequenced material came from blood, either unsorted or a sorted T cell fraction (not recorded which). The receptors stem from a male donor with ankylosing spondylitis or in good health (not recorded which). Each CDR3 is given with its conserved first and last residue. D genes are given only for firm matches. Not all rows give a size; the values are once, few, many and, for expanded clones, a class.

>NA|NA|TRBJ2-7|TRBV25-1
CASSEQKRGGTYEQYF
TGTGCCAGCAGTGAACAAAAGAGGGGGGGAACCTACGAGCAGTACTTC
>many|TRBD2|TRBJ2-1|TRBV20-1
CSAKSGSPYNEQFF
TGCAGTGCGAAAAGCGGGAGTCCCTACAATGAGCAGTTCTTC
>many|NA|TRBJ2-1|TRBV20-1
CSARDAEGPSYNEQFF
TGCAGTGCTAGAGATGCGGAGGGGCCCTCCTACAATGAGCAGTTCTTC
>NA|NA|TRBJ2-1|TRBV6-6
CASSYQTDYNEQFF
TGTGCCAGCAGTTACCAGACGGACTACAATGAGCAGTTCTTC
>many|TRBD2|TRBJ2-3|TRBV20-1
CSASTSGGKGTDTQYF
TGCAGTGCCAGCACTAGCGGGGGAAAAGGTACAGATACGCAGTATTTT
>many|NA|TRBJ2-2|TRBV20-1
CSARRSGLARAGELFF
TGCAGTGCTAGGAGGTCGGGCCTAGCTCGGGCCGGGGAGCTGTTTTTT
>many|TRBD1|TRBJ2-7|TRBV7-8
CASSMGQIYEQYF
TGTGCCAGCAGCATGGGACAGATCTACGAGCAGTACTTC
>many|NA|TRBJ2-3|TRBV5-6
CASSLDREDTQYF
TGTGCCAGCAGCTTGGACAGGGAGGATACGCAGTATTTT
>many|NA|TRBJ2-1|TRBV6-5
CASSYSTSGESDDEQFF
TGTGCCAGCAGTTACTCGACCTCGGGGGAGTCCGACGATGAGCAGTTCTTC
>few|NA|TRBJ1-2|TRBV19
CASSISRNYGYTF
TGTGCCAGTAGTATTTCCCGAAACTATGGCTACACCTTC
>many|NA|TRBJ2-7|TRBV12-3/TRBV12-4
CASGSSYEQYF
TGTGCCAGCGGATCCTCCTACGAGCAGTACTTC
>NA|NA|TRBJ2-2|TRBV28
CASTTSWGTGELFF
TGTGCCAGCACCACCTCTTGGGGCACCGGGGAGCTGTTTTTT
>many|NA|TRBJ1-1|TRBV12-3/TRBV12-4
CASSQRGPNTEAFF
TGTGCCAGCAGTCAGCGCGGCCCGAACACTGAAGCTTTCTTT
>NA|NA|TRBJ2-7|TRBV11-2
CASSSLGIEQYF
TGTGCCAGCAGCTCGCTAGGGATCGAGCAGTACTTC
>many|NA|TRBJ1-1|TRBV5-1
CASSLAGDLEAFF
TGCGCCAGCAGCTTGGCAGGGGACTTGGAAGCTTTCTTT
>few|TRBD2|TRBJ2-1|TRBV7-9
CASSLALGLGNEQFF
TGTGCCAGCAGCTTAGCGCTTGGACTAGGAAATGAGCAGTTCTTC
>many|TRBD1|TRBJ1-2|TRBV10-3
CAISLGQGDGYTF
TGTGCCATCAGCCTGGGACAGGGGGATGGCTACACCTTC
>many|NA|TRBJ2-7|TRBV5-1
CASSSRVLDPTYEQYF
TGCGCCAGCAGTTCCAGGGTTTTGGACCCGACCTACGAGCAGTACTTC
>NA|NA|TRBJ2-1|TRBV6-1
CASSEGEAYNEQFF
TGTGCCAGCAGTGAAGGGGAGGCTTACAATGAGCAGTTCTTC
>many|NA|TRBJ2-1|TRBV5-1
CASSPKLVSPYNEQFF
TGCGCCAGCAGCCCGAAACTAGTTTCTCCCTACAATGAGCAGTTCTTC
>NA|NA|TRBJ2-5|TRBV7-8
CASRDGIQETQYF
TGTGCCAGCAGAGACGGGATTCAAGAGACCCAGTACTTC
>many|NA|TRBJ1-1|TRBV15
CATRTDEINTEAFF
TGTGCCACTAGGACAGACGAAATAAACACTGAAGCTTTCTTT
>many|NA|TRBJ1-5|TRBV12-3/TRBV12-4
CASSLKGVGGFNQPQHF
TGTGCCAGCAGTTTAAAGGGGGTCGGGGGTTTCAATCAGCCCCAGCATTTT
>NA|NA|TRBJ2-7|TRBV20-1
CSVLAEGREQYF
TGCAGTGTTCTCGCGGAGGGGCGTGAGCAGTACTTC
>many|NA|TRBJ2-1|TRBV4-2
CASSQDGSSYNEQFF
TGTGCCAGCAGCCAAGACGGGAGTTCCTACAATGAGCAGTTCTTC
>many|TRBD2|TRBJ2-7|TRBV5-1
CASSSNPGGSYEQYF
TGCGCCAGCAGCTCGAATCCGGGGGGATCCTACGAGCAGTACTTC
>NA|NA|TRBJ2-2|TRBV14
CASSPSSTGELFF
TGTGCCAGCAGCCCCTCCAGCACCGGGGAGCTGTTTTTT
>NA|NA|TRBJ1-4|TRBV27
CASSSFATNEKLFF
TGTGCCAGCAGTTCCTTCGCGACTAATGAAAAACTGTTTTTT
>NA|NA|TRBJ1-1|TRBV19
CASSIIGQVHTEAFF
TGTGCCAGTAGTATAATAGGGCAGGTTCACACTGAAGCTTTCTTT
>many|TRBD1|TRBJ2-2|TRBV20-1
CSARTTGISGELFF
TGCAGTGCTAGAACGACAGGGATCAGCGGGGAGCTGTTTTTT
>many|NA|TRBJ2-1|TRBV20-1
CSASPSANEQFF
TGCAGTGCTAGTCCTAGTGCGAATGAGCAGTTCTTC
>many|NA|TRBJ2-7|TRBV12-3/TRBV12-4
CASSFTTYEQYF
TGTGCCAGCAGTTTTACGACCTACGAGCAGTACTTC
>few|NA|TRBJ1-2|TRBV4-1
CASSQDWGSYGYTF
TGCGCCAGCAGCCAAGATTGGGGGAGCTATGGCTACACCTTC
>few|TRBD2|TRBJ2-2|TRBV7-8
CASGRIAGDTGELFF
TGTGCCAGCGGGAGAATAGCGGGAGACACCGGGGAGCTGTTTTTT
>many|NA|TRBJ1-2|TRBV6-1
CASSETGEQESGYTF
TGTGCCAGCAGTGAGACTGGAGAACAGGAGAGCGGCTACACCTTC
>NA|NA|TRBJ2-1|TRBV29-1
CSGLTGYNEQFF
TGCAGCGGGTTGACAGGATACAATGAGCAGTTCTTC
>NA|NA|TRBJ1-6|TRBV4-2
CASSQDKAGGRPNSPLHF
TGTGCCAGCAGCCAAGATAAGGCTGGGGGCAGGCCGAATTCACCCCTCCACTTT
>NA|TRBD1|TRBJ2-3|TRBV7-7
CASSPADRHTQYF
TGTGCCAGCAGCCCCGCGGACAGGCATACGCAGTATTTT
>many|TRBD1|TRBJ2-7|TRBV15
CATSRVDRGTYEQYF
TGTGCCACCAGCCGCGTCGACAGGGGGACCTACGAGCAGTACTTC
>NA|TRBD2|TRBJ2-3|TRBV7-8
CASSPGGLAGTDTQYF
TGTGCCAGCAGCCCAGGGGGGCTAGCGGGAACAGATACGCAGTATTTT
>many|TRBD2|TRBJ2-1|TRBV5-6
CASSWGTSAIYNEQFF
TGTGCCAGCAGCTGGGGGACTAGCGCAATATACAATGAGCAGTTCTTC
>few|NA|TRBJ2-3|TRBV29-1
CSAGTGTDTQYF
TGCAGCGCCGGGACCGGCACAGATACGCAGTATTTT
>NA|TRBD2|TRBJ2-3|TRBV20-1
CSASPSGRTDTQYF
TGCAGTGCTAGCCCTAGCGGGCGCACAGATACGCAGTATTTT
>few|NA|TRBJ1-6|TRBV2
CASSAPESPLHF
TGTGCCAGCAGTGCTCCGGAATCACCCCTCCACTTT
>NA|NA|TRBJ2-3|TRBV12-3/TRBV12-4
CASSFTRDTDTQYF
TGTGCCAGCAGTTTCACCAGGGACACAGATACGCAGTATTTT
>many|NA|TRBJ1-1|TRBV11-2
CASSLGQAEAFF
TGTGCCAGCAGCTTGGGGCAGGCTGAAGCTTTCTTT
>NA|NA|TRBJ2-1|TRBV7-8
CASSHRGPYNEQFF
TGTGCCAGCAGCCACAGAGGACCCTACAATGAGCAGTTCTTC
>many|TRBD2|TRBJ2-7|TRBV9
CASSVGLAGWEQYF
TGTGCCAGCAGCGTAGGTCTAGCGGGATGGGAGCAGTACTTC
>many|NA|TRBJ1-1|TRBV20-1
CSARDPLGGAEAFF
TGCAGTGCTAGAGATCCTTTGGGGGGTGCTGAAGCTTTCTTT
>many|TRBD1|TRBJ1-2|TRBV10-3
CAIRSGQGVYGYTF
TGTGCCATCAGATCGGGACAGGGGGTCTATGGCTACACCTTC